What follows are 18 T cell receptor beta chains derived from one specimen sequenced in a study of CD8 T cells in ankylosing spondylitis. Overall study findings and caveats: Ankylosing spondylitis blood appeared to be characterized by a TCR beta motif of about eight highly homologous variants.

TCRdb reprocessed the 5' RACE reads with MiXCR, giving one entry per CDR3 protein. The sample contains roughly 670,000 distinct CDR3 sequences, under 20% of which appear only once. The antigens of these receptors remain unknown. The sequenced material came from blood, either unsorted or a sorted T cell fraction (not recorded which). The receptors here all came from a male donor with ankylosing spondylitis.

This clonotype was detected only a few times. CDR3 in amino acids: CASSEETKGTDTQYF. The CDR3 nucleotides are TGTGCCAGCAGTGAGGAGACTAAGGGCACAGATACGCAGTATTTT. The chain couples TRBV2 to TRBJ2-3, with D perhaps TRBD2 (5 bases). CDR3 size: 15 residues. Per germline, CDR1 SNHLY and CDR2 FYNNEI. V lost 3 bases to trimming and J lost 1 base, with 11 bases between them.

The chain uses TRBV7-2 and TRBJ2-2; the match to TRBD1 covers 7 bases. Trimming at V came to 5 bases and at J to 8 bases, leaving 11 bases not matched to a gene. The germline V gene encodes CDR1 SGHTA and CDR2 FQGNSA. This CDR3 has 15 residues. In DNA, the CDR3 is TGTGCCAGCAGCCAAATCGGACAGGTTACTGGGGAGCTGTTTTTT. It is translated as CASSQIGQVTGELFF.

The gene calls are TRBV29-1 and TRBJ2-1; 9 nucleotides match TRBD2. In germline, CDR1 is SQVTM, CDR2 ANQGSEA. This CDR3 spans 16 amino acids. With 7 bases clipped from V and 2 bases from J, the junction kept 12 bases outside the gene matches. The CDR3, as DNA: TGCAGCGCCATCGGGGCTAGCGGGACCACCTACAATGAGCAGTTCTTC. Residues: CSAIGASGTTYNEQFF.

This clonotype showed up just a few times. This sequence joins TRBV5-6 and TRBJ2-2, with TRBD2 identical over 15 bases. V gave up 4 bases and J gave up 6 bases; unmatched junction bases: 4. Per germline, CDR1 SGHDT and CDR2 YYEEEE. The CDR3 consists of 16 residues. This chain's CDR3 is CASSPGLAGGSGELFF. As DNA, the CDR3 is TGTGCCAGCAGCCCGGGACTAGCGGGAGGTTCCGGGGAGCTGTTTTTT.

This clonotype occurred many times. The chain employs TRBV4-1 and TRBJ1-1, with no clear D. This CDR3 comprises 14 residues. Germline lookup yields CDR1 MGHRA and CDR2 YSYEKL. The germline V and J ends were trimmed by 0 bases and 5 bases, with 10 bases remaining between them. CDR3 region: CASSQEYTGTEAFF. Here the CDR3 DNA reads TGCGCCAGCAGCCAAGAATATACGGGGACTGAAGCTTTCTTT.

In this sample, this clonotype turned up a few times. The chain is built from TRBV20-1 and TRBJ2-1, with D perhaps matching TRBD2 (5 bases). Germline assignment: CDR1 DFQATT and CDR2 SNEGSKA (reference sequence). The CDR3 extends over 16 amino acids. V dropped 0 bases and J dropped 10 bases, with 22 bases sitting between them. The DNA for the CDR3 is TGCAGTGCTAGAGATAGAGGGAGAACGGGTGGAATCGAGCAGTTCTTC. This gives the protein CSARDRGRTGGIEQFF.

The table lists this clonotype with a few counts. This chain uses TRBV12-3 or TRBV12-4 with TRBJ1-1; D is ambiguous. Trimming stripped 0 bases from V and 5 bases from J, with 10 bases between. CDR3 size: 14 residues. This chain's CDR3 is CASSLAVGRTEAFF. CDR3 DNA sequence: TGTGCCAGCAGTTTAGCTGTAGGGCGGACTGAAGCTTTCTTT.

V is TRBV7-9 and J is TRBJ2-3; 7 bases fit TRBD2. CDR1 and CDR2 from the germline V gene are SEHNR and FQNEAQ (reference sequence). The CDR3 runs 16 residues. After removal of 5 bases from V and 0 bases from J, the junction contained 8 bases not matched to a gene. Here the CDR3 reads CASSRSGAQSTDTQYF. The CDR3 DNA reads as TGTGCCAGCAGCCGAAGCGGGGCTCAAAGCACAGATACGCAGTATTTT. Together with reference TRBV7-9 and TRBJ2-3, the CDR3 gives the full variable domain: DTGVSQNPRHKITKRGQNVTFRCDPISEHNRLYWYRQTLGQGPEFLTYFQNEAQLEKSRLLSDRFSAERPKGSFSTLEIQRTEQGDSAMYLCASSRSGAQSTDTQYFGPGTRLTVL.

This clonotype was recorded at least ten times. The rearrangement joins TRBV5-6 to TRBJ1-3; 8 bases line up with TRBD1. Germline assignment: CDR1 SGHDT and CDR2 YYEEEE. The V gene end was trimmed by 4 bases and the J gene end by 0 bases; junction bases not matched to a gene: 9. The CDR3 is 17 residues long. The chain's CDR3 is CASSPMTGVFSGNTIYF. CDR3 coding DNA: TGTGCCAGCAGCCCGATGACAGGGGTGTTCTCTGGAAACACCATATATTTT.

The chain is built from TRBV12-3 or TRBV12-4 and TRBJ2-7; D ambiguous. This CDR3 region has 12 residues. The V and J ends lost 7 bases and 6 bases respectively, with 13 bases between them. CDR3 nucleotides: TGTGCCAGCAAGGCAGAGAAGCCCGAGCAGTACTTC. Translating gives CASKAEKPEQYF.

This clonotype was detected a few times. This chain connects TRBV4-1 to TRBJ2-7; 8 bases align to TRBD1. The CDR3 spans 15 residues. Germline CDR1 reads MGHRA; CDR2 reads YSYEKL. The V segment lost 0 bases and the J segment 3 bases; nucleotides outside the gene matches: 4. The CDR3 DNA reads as TGCGCCAGCAGCCAAGACGCAGGGGGCTACTACGAGCAGTACTTC. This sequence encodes CASSQDAGGYYEQYF.

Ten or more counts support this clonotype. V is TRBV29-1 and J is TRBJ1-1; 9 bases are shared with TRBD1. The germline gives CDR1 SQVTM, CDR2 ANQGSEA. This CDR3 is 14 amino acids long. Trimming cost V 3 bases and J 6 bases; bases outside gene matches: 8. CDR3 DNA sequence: TGCAGCGTTGAGACACAGGGGGCGCTTCCTGAAGCTTTCTTT. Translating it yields CSVETQGALPEAFF.

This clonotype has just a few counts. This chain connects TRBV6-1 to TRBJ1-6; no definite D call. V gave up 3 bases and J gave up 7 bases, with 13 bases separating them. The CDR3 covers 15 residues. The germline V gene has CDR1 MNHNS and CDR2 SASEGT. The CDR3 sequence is CASSDRESWNSPLHF. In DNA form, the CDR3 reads TGTGCCAGCAGTGACAGAGAGAGTTGGAATTCACCCCTCCACTTT.

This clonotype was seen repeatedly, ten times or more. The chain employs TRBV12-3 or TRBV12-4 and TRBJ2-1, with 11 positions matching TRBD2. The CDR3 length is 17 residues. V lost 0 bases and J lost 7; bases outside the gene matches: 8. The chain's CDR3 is CASSLARLAGGFNEQFF. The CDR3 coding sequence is TGTGCCAGCAGTTTAGCGCGTCTAGCGGGAGGCTTTAATGAGCAGTTCTTC.

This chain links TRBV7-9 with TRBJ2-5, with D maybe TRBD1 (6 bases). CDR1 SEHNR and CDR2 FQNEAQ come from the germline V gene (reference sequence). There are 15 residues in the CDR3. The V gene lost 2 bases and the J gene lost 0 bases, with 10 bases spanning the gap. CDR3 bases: TGTGCCAGCAGCTTAACAGGGATGTACCAAGAGACCCAGTACTTC. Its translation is CASSLTGMYQETQYF.

The CDR3 bases are TGTGCCAGCAACCTTCAGGGGCCCGGGGCCAACGTCCTGACTTTC. Residues: CASNLQGPGANVLTF. The chain uses TRBV2 and TRBJ2-6; possible D gene TRBD1, 6 bases. The CDR3 is 15 residues long. Deletions cut 7 bases from V and 4 bases from J, with 14 bases between. Germline loops: CDR1 SNHLY, CDR2 FYNNEI.

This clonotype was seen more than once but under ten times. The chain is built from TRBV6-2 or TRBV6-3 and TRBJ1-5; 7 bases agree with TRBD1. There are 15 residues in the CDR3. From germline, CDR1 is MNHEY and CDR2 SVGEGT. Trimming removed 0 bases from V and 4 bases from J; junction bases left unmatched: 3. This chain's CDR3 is CASSYSTGLNQPQHF. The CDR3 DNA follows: TGTGCCAGCAGTTACTCGACAGGGCTTAATCAGCCCCAGCATTTT.

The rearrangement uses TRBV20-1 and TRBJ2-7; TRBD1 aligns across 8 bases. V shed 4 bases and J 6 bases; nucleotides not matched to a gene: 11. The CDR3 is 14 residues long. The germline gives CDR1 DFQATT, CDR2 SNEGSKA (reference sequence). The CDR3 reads CSATRTGRFSEQYF. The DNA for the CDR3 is TGCAGTGCTACTAGGACAGGGAGATTCAGCGAGCAGTACTTC.